A selection of T cell receptor beta chains follows, all from one sample in a study of blood T cell repertoires in COVID-19. Assay used: immunoSEQ multiplex PCR; TCRdb lists only in-frame clones, some missing. The sample has tens of thousands of clones; approximately 84% are singletons. Input material: peripheral blood. The source is a man between 60 and 70 years old with acute or convalescent COVID-19. Both conserved end residues are part of each CDR3. Fields, in order: clone size, CDR3 length, D gene, J gene, V gene, CDR3 DNA, CDR3 protein. D genes are given only for firm matches. The listing skips clone size in some rows; elsewhere it reads once, few, many or a size class.

clone size: NA
CDR3 length: 15
D gene: TRBD2
J gene: TRBJ2-1
V gene: TRBV4-1
CDR3 DNA: TGCGCCAGCAGACGAGGACTAGCGGGGGACAATGAGCAGTTCTTC
CDR3 protein: CASRRGLAGDNEQFF

clone size: NA
CDR3 length: 14
D gene: NA
J gene: TRBJ2-7
V gene: TRBV15
CDR3 DNA: TGTGCCACCAGCAGAGCAGGGAAGGGGTACGAGCAGTACTTC
CDR3 protein: CATSRAGKGYEQYF

clone size: NA
CDR3 length: 14
D gene: TRBD1
J gene: TRBJ1-2
V gene: TRBV2
CDR3 DNA: TGTGCCAGCAGTGAGCGGGACAGGGTCCACGGCTACACCTTC
CDR3 protein: CASSERDRVHGYTF

clone size: NA
CDR3 length: 15
D gene: NA
J gene: TRBJ1-1
V gene: TRBV7-9
CDR3 DNA: TGTGCCAGCAGCCAAGTTAACAGGGCCCGCACTGAAGCTTTCTTT
CDR3 protein: CASSQVNRARTEAFF

clone size: few
CDR3 length: 11
D gene: NA
J gene: TRBJ2-7
V gene: TRBV30
CDR3 DNA: TGTGCCTGGAGCCACGCGAGGGAGCAGTACTTC
CDR3 protein: CAWSHAREQYF

clone size: NA
CDR3 length: 13
D gene: TRBD1
J gene: TRBJ1-2
V gene: TRBV7-9
CDR3 DNA: TGTGCCAGCAGCTGGGACAGTAACTATGGCTACACCTTC
CDR3 protein: CASSWDSNYGYTF

clone size: NA
CDR3 length: 15
D gene: NA
J gene: TRBJ2-3
V gene: TRBV2
CDR3 DNA: TGTGCCCGCTCGGATCAACTACACAGCACAGATACGCAGTATTTT
CDR3 protein: CARSDQLHSTDTQYF

clone size: NA
CDR3 length: 15
D gene: NA
J gene: TRBJ1-2
V gene: TRBV5-5
CDR3 DNA: TGTGCCAGCAGCTTGTGGACCGCCCTTGGGAGTGGCTACACCTTC
CDR3 protein: CASSLWTALGSGYTF

clone size: once
CDR3 length: 13
D gene: NA
J gene: TRBJ1-6
V gene: TRBV19
CDR3 DNA: TGTGCCAGTAACCAGGGTGGTAATTCACCCCTCCACTTT
CDR3 protein: CASNQGGNSPLHF

clone size: NA
CDR3 length: 16
D gene: NA
J gene: TRBJ1-1
V gene: TRBV5-1
CDR3 DNA: TGCGCCAGCAGCCAGCCAAGGGAGGGACTGGACACTGAAGCTTTCTTT
CDR3 protein: CASSQPREGLDTEAFF

clone size: NA
CDR3 length: 13
D gene: NA
J gene: TRBJ1-1
V gene: TRBV7-2
CDR3 DNA: TGTGCCAGCAGCAGGCGGGGGGCCGGGGAAGCTTTCTTT
CDR3 protein: CASSRRGAGEAFF

clone size: NA
CDR3 length: 11
D gene: NA
J gene: TRBJ1-2
V gene: TRBV7-9
CDR3 DNA: TGTGCCAGCACCAGGGGCGACGGCTACACCTTC
CDR3 protein: CASTRGDGYTF

clone size: NA
CDR3 length: 15
D gene: TRBD2
J gene: TRBJ2-1
V gene: TRBV7-2
CDR3 DNA: TGTGCCAGCAGTCGCGGGACTAGCGGGGGGAATGAGCAGTTCTTC
CDR3 protein: CASSRGTSGGNEQFF

clone size: NA
CDR3 length: 15
D gene: NA
J gene: TRBJ1-1
V gene: TRBV27
CDR3 DNA: TGTGCCAGCAGGGCCCAGGGTGCACAGAACACTGAAGCTTTCTTT
CDR3 protein: CASRAQGAQNTEAFF

clone size: NA
CDR3 length: 15
D gene: TRBD1
J gene: TRBJ2-7
V gene: TRBV7-2
CDR3 DNA: TGTGCCAGCAGCCCGGCTTCCGGGACAGGCTACGAGCAGTACTTC
CDR3 protein: CASSPASGTGYEQYF

clone size: NA
CDR3 length: 15
D gene: NA
J gene: TRBJ1-5
V gene: TRBV10-3
CDR3 DNA: TGTGCCATCAGTGAGTACCGAGCCCAGGATCAGCCCCAGCATTTT
CDR3 protein: CAISEYRAQDQPQHF

clone size: NA
CDR3 length: 15
D gene: NA
J gene: TRBJ1-3
V gene: TRBV19
CDR3 DNA: TGTGCCAGTAGTAGAGCCAGGGAAGCAGGAAACACCATATATTTT
CDR3 protein: CASSRAREAGNTIYF

clone size: NA
CDR3 length: 13
D gene: NA
J gene: TRBJ1-1
V gene: TRBV7-8
CDR3 DNA: TGTGCCAGCAGCTTAGATTTATACACTGAAGCTTTCTTT
CDR3 protein: CASSLDLYTEAFF

clone size: NA
CDR3 length: 17
D gene: TRBD1
J gene: TRBJ2-3
V gene: TRBV2
CDR3 DNA: TGTGCCAGCCAGTTCCCGGCGAGGGGGCCCAGCACAGATACGCAGTATTTT
CDR3 protein: CASQFPARGPSTDTQYF

clone size: NA
CDR3 length: 14
D gene: NA
J gene: TRBJ1-6
V gene: TRBV5-1
CDR3 DNA: TGCGCCAGCAGCTTGTCGGTCGATAATTCACCCCTCCACTTT
CDR3 protein: CASSLSVDNSPLHF

clone size: NA
CDR3 length: 12
D gene: NA
J gene: TRBJ1-2
V gene: TRBV2
CDR3 DNA: TGTGCCAGCAGACAGGGAAACTATGGCTACACCTTC
CDR3 protein: CASRQGNYGYTF

clone size: NA
CDR3 length: 14
D gene: NA
J gene: TRBJ2-1
V gene: TRBV21-1
CDR3 DNA: TGTGCCAGCAGCCAAGGAGGACTAATAAATGAGCAGTTCTTC
CDR3 protein: CASSQGGLINEQFF

clone size: NA
CDR3 length: 11
D gene: NA
J gene: TRBJ2-5
V gene: TRBV7-9
CDR3 DNA: TGTGCCAGCAGCCAAAAAGAGACCCAGTACTTC
CDR3 protein: CASSQKETQYF

clone size: NA
CDR3 length: 15
D gene: TRBD2
J gene: TRBJ2-7
V gene: TRBV9
CDR3 DNA: TGTGCCAGCAGCGTAAACGAGCGGGGGGGCTCCGTGCAGTACTTC
CDR3 protein: CASSVNERGGSVQYF

clone size: NA
CDR3 length: 14
D gene: TRBD1
J gene: TRBJ2-7
V gene: TRBV12-5
CDR3 DNA: TGTGCTAGTGCCCCCCGGCAGGGGGCCTACGAGCAGTACTTC
CDR3 protein: CASAPRQGAYEQYF

clone size: NA
CDR3 length: 16
D gene: NA
J gene: TRBJ2-2
V gene: TRBV30
CDR3 DNA: TGTGCCTGGAAGACTCGAACAGGGACGTCCACCGGGGAGCTGTTTTTT
CDR3 protein: CAWKTRTGTSTGELFF

clone size: NA
CDR3 length: 12
D gene: TRBD2
J gene: TRBJ2-5
V gene: TRBV6-2/TRBV6-3
CDR3 DNA: TGTGCCAGCAGCGGACTAGCGGGGACCCAGTACTTC
CDR3 protein: CASSGLAGTQYF

clone size: few
CDR3 length: 16
D gene: TRBD1
J gene: TRBJ2-1
V gene: TRBV9
CDR3 DNA: TGTGCCAGCACCATCGGACAGGGGAGCTCCTACAATGAGCAGTTCTTC
CDR3 protein: CASTIGQGSSYNEQFF

clone size: NA
CDR3 length: 15
D gene: NA
J gene: TRBJ1-5
V gene: TRBV2
CDR3 DNA: TGTGCCAGCAGTGAGGGGGGGACTGCGAATCAGCCCCAGCATTTT
CDR3 protein: CASSEGGTANQPQHF

clone size: NA
CDR3 length: 12
D gene: TRBD1
J gene: TRBJ1-2
V gene: TRBV7-9
CDR3 DNA: TGTGCCAGCAGCTCGACAGGGCAAGGCTACACCTTC
CDR3 protein: CASSSTGQGYTF

clone size: NA
CDR3 length: 19
D gene: TRBD1
J gene: TRBJ2-6
V gene: TRBV14
CDR3 DNA: TGTGCCAGCAGCCAAGGTTATTGGGACAGGGGGCTTGGGGCCAACGTCCTGACTTTC
CDR3 protein: CASSQGYWDRGLGANVLTF

clone size: NA
CDR3 length: 13
D gene: TRBD2
J gene: TRBJ2-3
V gene: TRBV25-1
CDR3 DNA: TGTGCCAGCAGTGAGGGGGGGGAGGATACGCAGTATTTT
CDR3 protein: CASSEGGEDTQYF

clone size: NA
CDR3 length: 14
D gene: NA
J gene: TRBJ2-5
V gene: TRBV18
CDR3 DNA: TGTGCCAGCTCATTACCCAGGGGCGGAGAGACCCAGTACTTC
CDR3 protein: CASSLPRGGETQYF

clone size: NA
CDR3 length: 17
D gene: NA
J gene: TRBJ2-7
V gene: TRBV9
CDR3 DNA: TGTGCCAGCAGCTCCTCGCACTCTAGCGTCAACTCCTACGAGCAGTACTTC
CDR3 protein: CASSSSHSSVNSYEQYF

clone size: once
CDR3 length: 16
D gene: TRBD2
J gene: TRBJ2-7
V gene: TRBV27
CDR3 DNA: TGTGCCAGCAGTGCCTCACTAGCGGGGGCCTCCTACGAGCAGTACTTC
CDR3 protein: CASSASLAGASYEQYF

clone size: NA
CDR3 length: 18
D gene: NA
J gene: TRBJ2-2
V gene: TRBV5-1
CDR3 DNA: TGCGCCAGCAGCTTGCTAGGTATAGTACAGGGAGACACCGGGGAGCTGTTTTTT
CDR3 protein: CASSLLGIVQGDTGELFF

clone size: few
CDR3 length: 15
D gene: NA
J gene: TRBJ2-5
V gene: TRBV9
CDR3 DNA: TGTGCCAGCAGCGTAGACCAAACGGGTGAAGAGACCCAGTACTTC
CDR3 protein: CASSVDQTGEETQYF

clone size: NA
CDR3 length: 13
D gene: NA
J gene: TRBJ1-2
V gene: TRBV28
CDR3 DNA: TGTGCCACCTCACAGGGTGCTAACTATGGCTACACCTTC
CDR3 protein: CATSQGANYGYTF

clone size: NA
CDR3 length: 13
D gene: TRBD1
J gene: TRBJ1-1
V gene: TRBV30
CDR3 DNA: TGTGCCTGGAGTTTCACAGGGGACACTGAAGCTTTCTTT
CDR3 protein: CAWSFTGDTEAFF

clone size: NA
CDR3 length: 20
D gene: NA
J gene: TRBJ2-4
V gene: TRBV6-6
CDR3 DNA: TGTGCCAGCAGTCCTGCCCAGTATCAGGGAAGATCGGATGGGCGGAACATTCAGTACTTC
CDR3 protein: CASSPAQYQGRSDGRNIQYF

clone size: NA
CDR3 length: 13
D gene: TRBD2
J gene: TRBJ2-3
V gene: TRBV2
CDR3 DNA: TGTGCCAGCGGGACTAGCGGTACAGATACGCAGTATTTT
CDR3 protein: CASGTSGTDTQYF